These T cell receptor beta chains were read from a single sample in a study of blood T cells in healthy people across ages. TCRdb called the 5' RACE reads again in MiXCR, with one record for every CDR3 protein. Of approximately 1,700,000 distinct CDR3 sequences listed, about 39% are singletons. Sequencing used blood. The source is a human donor in good health. Each CDR3 is given with its conserved first and last residue. A D gene is named only where the DNA matches it firmly. Rows give clone size only sometimes, using once, few, many, or a class for an expanded clone.

TRBJ2-2 TRBV12-3/TRBV12-4 few TRBD1 CASSADRFRDRAPPNGGELFF TGTGCCAGCAGTGCCGACCGGTTCCGGGACAGGGCCCCCCCAAACGGCGGGGAGCTGTTTTTT
TRBJ1-2 TRBV11-1 . . CASSPTIMGYGYTF TGTGCCAGCAGCCCAACCATTATGGGCTATGGCTACACCTTC
TRBJ2-3 TRBV7-2 few . CASSLAGDPSADTQYF TGTGCCAGCAGCTTAGCGGGGGATCCTTCCGCAGATACGCAGTATTTT
TRBJ2-5 TRBV6-5 . . CASRLRLERWETQYF TGTGCCAGCAGACTTCGACTGGAGAGGTGGGAGACCCAGTACTTC
TRBJ2-5 TRBV20-1 . TRBD2 CSATSGGGALYNEQYF TGCAGTGCTACATCGGGCGGGGGGGCCCTTTACAATGAGCAGTACTTC
TRBJ2-1 TRBV20-1 few TRBD2 CSADGRGYNEQFF TGCAGTGCAGACGGGCGGGGGTACAATGAGCAGTTCTTC
TRBJ2-7 TRBV2 . . CASRGSWGCEQYF TGTGCCAGCAGGGGTTCATGGGGATGCGAGCAGTACTTC
TRBJ1-2 TRBV20-1 . . CSARSEGGYGYTF TGCAGTGCTAGATCCGAGGGAGGGTATGGCTACACCTTC
TRBJ1-1 TRBV20-1 many TRBD1 CSANRGQTEAFF TGCAGTGCGAACAGGGGGCAAACTGAAGCTTTCTTT
TRBJ2-7 TRBV4-3 once TRBD1 CASSQETGGVYEQYF TGCGCCAGCAGCCAAGAAACAGGGGGCGTGTACGAGCAGTACTTC
TRBJ1-1 TRBV6-2/TRBV6-3 . . CASTTRLGTEAFF TGTGCCAGCACTACACGCCTCGGGACTGAAGCTTTCTTT
TRBJ1-6 TRBV15 few . CATGPENSPLHF TGTGCCACCGGCCCCGAAAATTCACCCCTCCACTTT
TRBJ2-7 TRBV28 few . CASRSYKGEAPSYEQYF TGTGCCAGCAGGTCGTACAAGGGGGAGGCCCCCTCCTACGAGCAGTACTTC
TRBJ2-7 TRBV5-1 . . CASSPPSREYEQYF TGCGCCAGCAGCCCCCCGAGCAGGGAGTACGAGCAGTACTTC
TRBJ1-2 TRBV5-1 many . CASSLGVGGYTF TGTGCCAGCAGCTTAGGAGTTGGGGGCTACACCTTC
TRBJ2-7 TRBV10-3 few TRBD1 CAISESTTGGTYEQYF TGTGCCATCAGTGAGTCGACTACAGGGGGGACCTACGAGCAGTACTTC
TRBJ2-5 TRBV27 few . CASGFTHGVGETQYF TGTGCCAGCGGATTTACCCACGGGGTGGGAGAGACCCAGTACTTC
TRBJ2-2 TRBV12-5 . TRBD2 CASGLAPSGGATGELFF TGTGCTAGTGGTTTGGCACCTAGCGGGGGGGCGACCGGGGAGCTGTTTTTT
TRBJ1-1 TRBV6-6 . TRBD1 CASSYSRTGEAFF TGTGCCAGCAGTTACTCTAGGACAGGGGAGGCTTTCTTT
TRBJ2-3 TRBV12-3/TRBV12-4 . . CASTELGDSTDTQYF TGTGCCAGCACCGAACTCGGGGATAGCACAGATACGCAGTATTTT
TRBJ2-7 TRBV11-1 . . CASSLAGGLRGEQYF TGTGCCAGCAGCTTAGCGGGGGGACTCCGAGGCGAGCAGTACTTC
TRBJ1-4 TRBV11-2 few . CASSTKGGETNEKLFF TGTGCCAGCAGCACCAAAGGGGGTGAAACTAATGAAAAACTGTTTTTT
TRBJ2-7 TRBV6-2/TRBV6-3 . . CASSYSILSRSTDRSYEQYF TGTGCCAGCAGTTACTCGATCCTATCCCGATCCACTGACAGGTCCTACGAGCAGTACTTC
TRBJ1-3 TRBV7-9 . . CASSLALFEYGNTIYF TGTGCCAGCAGCTTAGCGCTGTTCGAGTATGGAAACACCATATATTTT
TRBJ1-1 TRBV12-3/TRBV12-4 . . CASRSSTGFAEAFF TGTGCCAGCAGATCATCAACAGGGTTCGCTGAAGCTTTCTTT
TRBJ1-1 TRBV7-2 . TRBD1 CASSPGTGRGNTEAFF TGTGCCAGCAGCCCCGGGACAGGGAGAGGGAACACTGAAGCTTTCTTT
TRBJ2-3 TRBV4-2 . TRBD1 CAAKDRSTDTQYF TGTGCCGCCAAGGACAGGAGCACAGATACGCAGTATTTT
TRBJ2-5 TRBV6-5 . . CASSHPTSREQYF TGTGCCAGCAGCCACCCCACGTCCAGGGAGCAGTACTTC
TRBJ2-1 TRBV18 few TRBD2 CASSPGAGAYNEQFF TGTGCCAGCTCACCAGGGGCGGGGGCCTACAATGAGCAGTTCTTC
TRBJ2-5 TRBV15 . TRBD1 CATSRDRAQGAFETQYF TGTGCCACCAGCAGAGATCGAGCACAGGGGGCTTTTGAGACCCAGTACTTC
TRBJ2-1 TRBV6-2/TRBV6-3 . . CASIQSGPSDEQFF TGTGCCAGCATTCAATCGGGCCCCTCCGATGAGCAGTTCTTC